This T cell receptor (beta chain) was retrieved from a study of immune heterogeneity within non-small cell lung tumors. Bulk tumor gDNA, 500 to 700 ng per sample, served as the TCR template. In surgery, several biopsies were collected from each primary tumor at widely spaced sites. With untreated, newly diagnosed non-small cell lung cancer, the patients went on to undergo curative surgery. Germline CDR1 is DFQATT and CDR2 is SNEGSKA (reference sequence). Trimming removed 5 bases from V and 1 base from J; junction bases left unmatched: 6. CDR3 length: 15 residues. It was with 32 V and 13 J primers that multiplex PCR amplified TCR beta CDR3. MiXCR was run by TCRdb on the multiplex PCR reads, yielding one entry per CDR3 protein. Of around 30,000 distinct CDR3 sequences in the sample, 25% to 30% were seen once.

The receptor's source is a man aged 40-55 years with non-small cell lung cancer. The V and J genes are TRBV20-1 and TRBJ1-1; 11 bases are a match to TRBD1. The sample consisted of lung tumor tissue. CDR3 nucleotides: TGCAGTGCTTGGACAGGGGGCGCCGAGAACACTGAAGCTTTCTTT. Encoded protein: CSAWTGGAENTEAFF.